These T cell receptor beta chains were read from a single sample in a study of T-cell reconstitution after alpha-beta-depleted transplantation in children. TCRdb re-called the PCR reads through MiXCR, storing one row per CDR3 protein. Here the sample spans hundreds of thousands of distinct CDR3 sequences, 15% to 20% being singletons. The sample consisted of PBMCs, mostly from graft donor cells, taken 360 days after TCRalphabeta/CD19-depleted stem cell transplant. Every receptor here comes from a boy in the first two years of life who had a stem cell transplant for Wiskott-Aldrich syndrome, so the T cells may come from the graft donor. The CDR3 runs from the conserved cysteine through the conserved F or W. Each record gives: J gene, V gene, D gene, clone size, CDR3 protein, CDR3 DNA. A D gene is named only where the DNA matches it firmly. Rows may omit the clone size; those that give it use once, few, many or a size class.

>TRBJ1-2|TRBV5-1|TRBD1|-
CASSLQGASYTF
TGCGCCAGCAGCTTGCAGGGGGCTAGCTACACCTTC
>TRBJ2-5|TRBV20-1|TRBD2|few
CSASGTSTYQETQYF
TGCAGTGCTTCCGGGACTAGCACTTACCAAGAGACCCAGTACTTC
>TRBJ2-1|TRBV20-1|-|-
CSATLGVYNEQFF
TGCAGTGCTACCCTTGGGGTCTACAATGAGCAGTTCTTC
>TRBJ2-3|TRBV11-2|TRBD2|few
CASSRGTSGGADTQYF
TGTGCCAGCAGCCGCGGGACTAGCGGGGGGGCGGATACGCAGTATTTT
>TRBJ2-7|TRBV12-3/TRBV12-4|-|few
CASSLQDRRTVSYEQYF
TGTGCCAGCAGTTTACAAGACCGGAGGACAGTCTCCTACGAGCAGTACTTC
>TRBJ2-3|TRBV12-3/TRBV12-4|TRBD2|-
CASSYTLAGTGRSQYF
TGTGCCAGCAGTTACACCCTAGCGGGGACGGGACGATCGCAGTATTTT
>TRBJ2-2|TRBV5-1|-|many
CASRSTSGDTGELFF
TGCGCCAGCAGATCAACGTCTGGGGACACCGGGGAGCTGTTTTTT
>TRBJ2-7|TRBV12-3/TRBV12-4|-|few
CASSYGPFSYEQYF
TGTGCCAGCAGCTACGGACCCTTCTCCTACGAGCAGTACTTC
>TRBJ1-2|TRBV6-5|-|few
CASSPRPSGAYNYGYTF
TGTGCCAGCAGCCCACGGCCCTCCGGGGCTTATAACTATGGCTACACCTTC
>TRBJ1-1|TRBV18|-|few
CASSLKTENTEAFF
TGTGCCAGCTCACTAAAGACAGAGAACACTGAAGCTTTCTTT
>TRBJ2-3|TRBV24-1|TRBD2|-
CATSDLVAGGPTDTQYF
TGTGCCACCAGTGATTTGGTGGCGGGAGGGCCCACGGATACGCAGTATTTT
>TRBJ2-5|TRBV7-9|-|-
CASSLTDTATQYF
TGTGCCAGCAGCTTAACGGACACAGCGACCCAGTACTTC